One and the same sample provided the 19 T cell receptor beta chains below, sequenced in a study of blood T cell repertoires in COVID-19. Sequenced by immunoSEQ multiplex PCR; TCRdb stores in-frame clones only, minus some. The sample carries about 190,000 clones, about 85% recorded once. The material sequenced was peripheral blood. Receptor source: a human donor in a cohort sampled during active COVID-19.

The chain combines TRBV5-4 with TRBJ1-1; 7 bases line up with TRBD1. With 1 base clipped from V and 1 base from J, the junction kept 1 base outside the gene matches. CDR3 size: 14 residues. Germline V gene lookup returns CDR1 SGHNT and CDR2 YYREEE (reference sequence). The CDR3 nucleotides are TGTGCCAGCAGCTTGAACAGGGGGAACACTGAAGCTTTCTTT. It encodes CASSLNRGNTEAFF. The complete variable domain, with remaining parts taken from reference TRBV5-4 and TRBJ1-1, reads ETGVTQSPTHLIKTRGQQVTLRCSSQSGHNTVSWYQQALGQGPQFIFQYYREEENGRGNFPPRFSGLQFPNYSSELNVNALELDDSALYLCASSLNRGNTEAFFGQGTRLTVV.

The rearrangement joins TRBV27 to TRBJ1-1; the D gene is possibly TRBD1 (5 bases). The CDR3 loop spans 19 amino acids. V was cut by 0 bases and J by 0 bases, with 20 bases left in between. Germline CDR1 MNHEY, CDR2 SMNVEV (reference sequence). The CDR3: CASSLSVRQGEAMNTEAFF. The CDR3 DNA follows: TGTGCCAGCAGTTTATCGGTTAGGCAGGGCGAAGCGATGAACACTGAAGCTTTCTTT.

This CDR3 reads CASSLGTSGIYEQYF. The CDR3 DNA follows: TGTGCCAGCAGCTTAGGGACTAGCGGGATCTACGAGCAGTACTTC. The V call is TRBV7-6, the J call TRBJ2-7; 12 bases map to TRBD2. V dropped 1 base and J dropped 3; count of bases not matched to a gene: 1. The CDR3 loop spans 15 amino acids. Germline CDR1 and CDR2: SGHVS and FNYEAQ.

This clone was counted only a few times. The J gene is TRBJ2-2, the V gene TRBV6-1, with 7 bases matching TRBD1. The CDR3 is made up of 14 amino acids. V trimming: 3 bases; J trimming: 6 bases; junction bases outside the gene matches: 4. The germline V gene has CDR1 MNHNS and CDR2 SASEGT. CDR3 DNA sequence: TGTGCCAGCAGTGAGACAGGGCGCGCCGGGGAGCTGTTTTTT. It translates to CASSETGRAGELFF.

This chain joins TRBV29-1 and TRBJ2-6; 9 bases agree with TRBD1. V trimming: 7 bases; J trimming: 0 bases; junction bases outside the gene matches: 7. This CDR3 has 16 amino acids. CDR1 and CDR2 from the germline V gene are SQVTM and ANQGSEA. The CDR3 DNA reads as TGCAGCGCCAGGGGGACAGGGATCTCTGGGGCCAACGTCCTGACTTTC. Translated, it gives CSARGTGISGANVLTF.

The J gene is TRBJ2-5, the V gene TRBV7-2; perhaps TRBD1 as D (6 bases). The germline CDR1 and CDR2 sequences are SGHTA and FQGNSA. Trimming left V 3 bases short and J 4 bases short, with 15 bases between. This CDR3 is built from 15 residues. The CDR3 nucleotides are TGTGCCAGCAGCTTCGTTGATGGGGGCGGAGAGACCCAGTACTTC. Protein sequence: CASSFVDGGGETQYF. The variable domain in full, with the rest retrieved from reference TRBV7-2 and TRBJ2-5, is GAGVSQSPSNKVTEKGKDVELRCDPISGHTALYWYRQSLGQGLEFLIYFQGNSAPDKSGLPSDRFSAERTGGSVSTLTIQRTQQEDSAVYLCASSFVDGGGETQYFGPGTRLLVL.

This clone was observed a single time. The chain uses TRBV29-1 and TRBJ2-3; TRBD2 might be the D (5 bases). V lost 7 bases to trimming and J lost 6 bases, with 17 bases between them. Germline V gene lookup returns CDR1 SQVTM and CDR2 ANQGSEA. The CDR3 length is 13 residues. This CDR3 is CSASGLLVDTQYF. CDR3 DNA: TGCAGCGCCAGCGGTCTCCTTGTGGATACGCAGTATTTT.

J is TRBJ2-5 and V is TRBV2, with D perhaps matching TRBD2 (5 bases). The germline V and J ends were trimmed by 7 bases and 5 bases, with 17 bases remaining between them. CDR1 SNHLY and CDR2 FYNNEI come from the germline V gene. This CDR3 spans 14 amino acids. The CDR3 DNA sequence: TGTGCCAGCACCGCCGGGGTATTAGGTGAGACCCAGTACTTC. Encoded protein: CASTAGVLGETQYF.

V and J are TRBV29-1 and TRBJ1-2; 9 nucleotides agree with TRBD1. The CDR3 is 14 amino acids. The germline V gene has CDR1 SQVTM and CDR2 ANQGSEA. J was trimmed by 0 bases and V by 1 base; bases with no gene match: 0. The CDR3 sequence: CSVEGQGANYGYTF. CDR3 bases: TGCAGCGTTGAAGGACAGGGGGCTAACTATGGCTACACCTTC.

V usage is TRBV27 and J usage is TRBJ2-1; a weak D match, TRBD2 (5 bases). This CDR3 has 18 residues. Germline CDR1 MNHEY, CDR2 SMNVEV (reference sequence). The V end lost 6 bases, the J end lost 0 bases, and 21 bases lay between the germline ends. The chain's CDR3 is CASSRRGGYGLSYNEQFF. DNA for the CDR3: TGTGCCAGCAGCCGTCGAGGAGGTTATGGTCTCTCCTACAATGAGCAGTTCTTC.

The CDR3, as DNA: TGTGCCAGCTCACCTCGTGGGGGGGCTAATGAAAAACTGTTTTTT. This encodes CASSPRGGANEKLFF. The genes are TRBV18 and TRBJ1-4, with D maybe TRBD1 (5 bases). The CDR3 has 15 residues. The V and J ends lost 3 bases and 3 bases respectively, with 11 bases between them. The V gene's germline CDR1 is KGHSH and CDR2 LQKENI.

This chain links TRBV19 with TRBJ1-1; the D is unclear. Per the germline V gene, CDR1 is LNHDA and CDR2 is SQIVND (reference sequence). The CDR3 has 14 amino acids. Trimming left V 5 bases short and J 3 bases short, with 13 bases between. CDR3 bases: TGTGCCAGTAGTGCTTTTAACCCGGACACTGAAGCTTTCTTT. This gives the protein CASSAFNPDTEAFF. Complete variable domain (other parts from reference TRBV19 and TRBJ1-1): DGGITQSPKYLFRKEGQNVTLSCEQNLNHDAMYWYRQDPGQGLRLIYYSQIVNDFQKGDIAEGYSVSREKKESFPLTVTSAQKNPTAFYLCASSAFNPDTEAFFGQGTRLTVV.

The chain joins TRBV28 to TRBJ1-1; TRBD1 is a possible D gene (6 bases). Deletions cut 6 bases from V and 6 bases from J, with 17 bases between. Germline values: CDR1 MDHEN, CDR2 SYDVKM. This CDR3 has 14 residues. For the CDR3, the DNA is TGTGCCAGCAGACTAAACAGGGTCCCCGCTGAAGCTTTCTTT. The encoded protein is CASRLNRVPAEAFF.

This rearrangement joins TRBV6-5 to TRBJ2-5; 8 bases agree with TRBD1. Germline CDR1 is MNHEY and CDR2 is SVGAGI. Trimming took 6 bases from V and 5 from J; bases not matched to a gene: 8. The CDR3 consists of 14 residues. CDR3 region: CASSSPGGRETQYF. CDR3 in DNA: TGTGCCAGCAGCTCGCCAGGGGGCCGGGAGACCCAGTACTTC.

This chain connects TRBV12-3 or TRBV12-4 to TRBJ1-2; D uncertain. Trimming cost V 3 bases and J 10 bases, with 9 bases left between them. The CDR3 covers 11 residues. The CDR3 bases are TGTGCCAGCAGTTTTTCCCAGGACTACACCTTC. This codes for CASSFSQDYTF.

The chain links TRBV21-1 to TRBJ2-7; TRBD2, the D gene given by the table, was not confirmed from the DNA. TRBV21-1 is a pseudogene segment. The CDR3 length is 15 residues. CDR3 nucleotides: TGTGCCAGCGTTGGGGTGCGGGGACTCTCCTACGAGCAGTACGTC. Translating it yields CASVGVRGLSYEQYV.

The V call is TRBV5-6, the J call TRBJ1-2; D might be TRBD1 (5 bases). The CDR3 covers 15 residues. Germline CDR1 is SGHDT and CDR2 is YYEEEE. The V end was cut by 3 bases, the J end by 4 bases, with 16 bases between. For the CDR3, the DNA is TGTGCCAGCAGCTACGGAGGGACGGGGATCTATGGCTACACCTTC. It encodes CASSYGGTGIYGYTF.

This clone occurred many times. The gene calls are TRBV27 and TRBJ2-5; TRBD2 matches 7 bases. Germline V lookup: CDR1 MNHEY, CDR2 SMNVEV (reference sequence). Trimming removed 4 bases from V and 5 bases from J; junction bases left unmatched: 7. The CDR3 has 14 residues. The DNA for the CDR3 is TGTGCCAGCAGTTGGGGGAGGGGTGGGGAGACCCAGTACTTC. Translating gives CASSWGRGGETQYF.

This clone was counted between two and nine times. The rearrangement uses TRBV5-1 and TRBJ2-3; D possibly corresponds to TRBD2 (7 bases). From germline, CDR1 is SGHRS and CDR2 YFSETQ. V was cut by 1 base and J by 0 bases, with 9 bases left in between. The CDR3 totals 15 residues. The CDR3 spells CASSLWGGSTDTQYF. The CDR3, as DNA: TGCGCCAGCAGCTTGTGGGGGGGCAGCACAGATACGCAGTATTTT.